This T cell receptor beta chain was recorded in a study of T cells in Graves' hyperthyroidism and ophthalmopathy. Amplified TCR beta CDR3 regions derived from RNA transcripts. HTBI primers were the set used in a first-round RT-PCR of the TCR CDR3. TCRdb ran MiXCR on the multiplex PCR reads and lists one entry per CDR3 protein. The sample shows 550,000 to 650,000 distinct CDR3 sequences, approximately 13% of them seen only once. V lost 5 bases and J lost 4; bases outside the gene matches: 9. Germline V gene data show CDR1 as MGHDK and CDR2 as SYGVNS. The CDR3 is made up of 16 amino acids. This clonotype was seen at least ten times.

The sequencing input was blood. The chain is built from TRBV25-1 and TRBJ2-1; TRBD2 matches 9 bases. The sequence was collected from a young woman with Graves' hyperthyroidism that later progressed to Graves' ophthalmopathy. CDR3 sequence (DNA): TGTGCCAGCAGTTCAATAAGCGGGAGGACGTACAATGAGCAGTTCTTC. Translated: CASSSISGRTYNEQFF.